The present T cell receptor beta chain was sequenced within a study of cytomegalovirus exposure and HLA in healthy donors. General observations from the study: In a later analysis, first-cohort TCR clusters were found to tend to co-occur in the 120 validation repertoires. The study flagged some 170 TCR beta chains as cytomegalovirus-associated.

The V gene lost 9 bases and the J gene lost 0 bases, with 11 bases spanning the gap. Germline V gives CDR1 MDHEN, CDR2 SYDVKM. The CDR3 spans 13 residues. Details on this clone: Its antigen is currently unknown.

The protocol was immunoSEQ multiplex PCR, while the TCRdb copy is restricted to in-frame clones and leaves out a portion. The profile shows 150,000 or so clones, around 83% of them singletons. This clonotype originated in a human donor in good health. This chain connects TRBV28 to TRBJ1-1; D remains unclear. Sequencing input: PBMCs. CDR3 DNA: TGTGCCAGTATAACGCGGATGAACACTGAAGCTTTCTTT. This translates into CASITRMNTEAFF.